This is a list of T cell receptor beta chains from one sample in a study of cytomegalovirus exposure and HLA in healthy donors. Sequenced by immunoSEQ multiplex PCR; TCRdb stores in-frame clones only, minus some. The repertoire has about 130,000 clones, around four fifths of them found once; the top ten carry 7.3%. The sequenced material came from PBMCs. The receptors derive from a male donor in good health and CMV-seronegative. CDR3s include the opening cysteine and the closing phenylalanine or tryptophan. Each record gives: V gene, D gene, clone size, J gene, CDR3 protein, CDR3 DNA. The D gene is left open where the match is weak. Clone size appears in some rows only: once, few, many, or a class for an expanded clone.

TRBV19	NA	NA	TRBJ2-5	CASSTQGSQTQYF	TGTGCCAGTAGCACTCAGGGGTCACAGACCCAGTACTTC
TRBV5-1	TRBD1	NA	TRBJ1-1	CASSPADRRNTEAFF	TGCGCCAGCAGCCCGGCGGACAGGAGGAACACTGAAGCTTTCTTT
TRBV30	NA	NA	TRBJ2-1	CAWSPSRGRNEQFF	TGTGCCTGGAGTCCTAGCCGGGGTAGGAATGAGCAGTTCTTC
TRBV5-4	TRBD2	NA	TRBJ2-7	CASSDWGGEDEQYF	TGTGCCAGCAGCGACTGGGGAGGGGAGGACGAGCAGTACTTC
TRBV7-2	NA	NA	TRBJ2-7	CASSLYLGEQYF	TGTGCCAGCAGCTTATATCTCGGCGAGCAGTACTTC
TRBV7-9	NA	NA	TRBJ2-3	CASSLGSRVNTQYF	TGTGCCAGCAGCTTAGGATCCCGGGTAAATACGCAGTATTTT
TRBV5-6	NA	NA	TRBJ1-6	CASSSVPGPYNSPLHF	TGTGCCAGCAGCTCCGTTCCAGGGCCCTATAATTCACCCCTCCACTTT
TRBV7-2	NA	NA	TRBJ2-3	CASSLKGRGRGTDTQYF	TGTGCCAGCAGCTTAAAGGGCAGGGGACGTGGCACAGATACGCAGTATTTT
TRBV7-9	TRBD1	few	TRBJ1-2	CSSSLSDRGLYGYTF	TGTTCCAGCAGCTTGTCCGACAGGGGGCTCTATGGCTACACCTTC
TRBV2	TRBD1	NA	TRBJ2-1	CASNGQGASNEQFF	TGTGCCAGTAATGGACAGGGAGCTTCGAATGAGCAGTTCTTC
TRBV10-2	TRBD1	NA	TRBJ2-7	CASSDGRQGSSYEQYF	TGCGCCAGCAGTGATGGACGACAGGGAAGCTCCTACGAGCAGTACTTC
TRBV7-2	TRBD2	NA	TRBJ2-3	CASSLASGGPRDTQYF	TGTGCCAGCAGCTTAGCTAGCGGGGGCCCTAGAGATACGCAGTATTTT
TRBV10-1	NA	NA	TRBJ1-4	CASRGTGLPSHWATNEKLFF	TGCGCCAGCAGAGGTACAGGGTTGCCGTCACATTGGGCAACTAATGAAAAACTGTTTTTT
TRBV28	NA	NA	TRBJ2-3	CASSFKWGGEPYSDTQYF	TGTGCCAGCAGTTTCAAATGGGGGGGCGAACCCTATTCGGATACGCAGTATTTT